The clone carrying this TCR beta chain was counted ten times or more. The data belong to a study of T-cell reconstitution after alpha-beta-depleted transplantation in children. The germline V gene encodes CDR1 PRHDT and CDR2 FYEKMQ (reference sequence). The CDR3 consists of 14 residues. V lost 0 bases to trimming and J lost 2 bases, with 8 bases between them. Unique molecular identifiers tagged the TCRbeta library. TCRdb independently ran MiXCR on the PCR reads; one entry per CDR3 protein. The data contain 440,000 or so distinct CDR3 sequences, about a tenth of them singletons. This receptor was obtained from a human donor who donated a stem cell graft to a child with acute myeloid leukemia. This chain links TRBV13 with TRBJ2-7; D remains ambiguous. Here the sequenced sample was PBMCs from the stem cell graft donor, taken from the stem cell graft. The CDR3 DNA reads TGTGCCAGCAGCTTAGGGAAGCCCCCCTACGAGCAGTACTTC. Protein product: CASSLGKPPYEQYF. Based on the CDR3 plus reference TRBV13 and TRBJ2-7, the full variable domain is AAGVIQSPRHLIKEKRETATLKCYPIPRHDTVYWYQQGPGQDPQFLISFYEKMQSDKGSIPDRFSAQQFSDYHSELNMSSLELGDSALYFCASSLGKPPYEQYFGPGTRLTVT.